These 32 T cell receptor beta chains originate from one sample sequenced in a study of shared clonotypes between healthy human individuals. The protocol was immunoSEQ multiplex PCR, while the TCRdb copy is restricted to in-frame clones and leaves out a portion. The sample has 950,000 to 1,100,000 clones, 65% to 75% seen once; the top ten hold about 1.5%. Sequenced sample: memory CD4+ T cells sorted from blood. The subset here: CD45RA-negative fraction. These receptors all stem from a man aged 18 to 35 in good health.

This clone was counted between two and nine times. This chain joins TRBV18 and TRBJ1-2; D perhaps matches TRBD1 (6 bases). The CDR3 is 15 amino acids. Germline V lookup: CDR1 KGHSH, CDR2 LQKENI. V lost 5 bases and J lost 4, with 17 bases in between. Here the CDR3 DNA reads TGTGCCAGCTCAACCAACCGGGACACACCCTATGGCTACACCTTC. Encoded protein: CASSTNRDTPYGYTF.

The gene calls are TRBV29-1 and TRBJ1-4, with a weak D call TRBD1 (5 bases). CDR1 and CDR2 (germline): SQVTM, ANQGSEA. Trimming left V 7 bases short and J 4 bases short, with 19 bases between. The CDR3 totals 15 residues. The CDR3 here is CSAMIPGGDNEKLFF. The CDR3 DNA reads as TGCAGCGCCATGATCCCGGGAGGGGATAATGAAAAACTGTTTTTT.

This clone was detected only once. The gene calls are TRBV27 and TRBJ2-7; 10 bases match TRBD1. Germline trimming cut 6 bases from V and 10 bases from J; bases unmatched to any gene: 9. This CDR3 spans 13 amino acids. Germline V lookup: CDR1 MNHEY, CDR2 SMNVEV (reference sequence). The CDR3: CASSSIDRGRQYF. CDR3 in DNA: TGTGCCAGCAGCAGCATAGACAGGGGGCGACAGTACTTC.

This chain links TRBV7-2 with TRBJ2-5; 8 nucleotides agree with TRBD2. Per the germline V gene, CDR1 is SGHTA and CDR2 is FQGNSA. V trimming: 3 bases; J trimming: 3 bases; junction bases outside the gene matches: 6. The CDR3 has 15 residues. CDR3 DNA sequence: TGTGCCAGCAGCTTTTCGGCCGGGGGGGAAGAGACCCAGTACTTC. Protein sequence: CASSFSAGGEETQYF.

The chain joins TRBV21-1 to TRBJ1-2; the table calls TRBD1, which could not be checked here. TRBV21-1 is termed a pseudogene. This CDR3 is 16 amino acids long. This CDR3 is CASSTSRTGQNYGYTF. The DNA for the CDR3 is TGTGCCAGCAGCACAAGCCGGACAGGGCAGAACTATGGCTACACCTTC.

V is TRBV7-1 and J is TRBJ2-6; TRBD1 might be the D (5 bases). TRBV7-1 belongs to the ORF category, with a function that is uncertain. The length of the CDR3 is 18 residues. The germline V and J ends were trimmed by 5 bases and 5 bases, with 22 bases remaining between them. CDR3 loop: CASSAKGRGQSRANVLTF. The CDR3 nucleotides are TGTGCCAGCAGCGCTAAAGGACGAGGACAAAGTCGGGCCAACGTCCTGACTTTC.

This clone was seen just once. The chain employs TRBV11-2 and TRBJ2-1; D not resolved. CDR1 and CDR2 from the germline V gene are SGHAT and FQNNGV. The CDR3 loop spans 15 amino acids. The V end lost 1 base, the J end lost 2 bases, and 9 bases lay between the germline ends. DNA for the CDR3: TGTGCCAGCAGCTTAGTCGGGTCGGCCTACAATGAGCAGTTCTTC. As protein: CASSLVGSAYNEQFF.

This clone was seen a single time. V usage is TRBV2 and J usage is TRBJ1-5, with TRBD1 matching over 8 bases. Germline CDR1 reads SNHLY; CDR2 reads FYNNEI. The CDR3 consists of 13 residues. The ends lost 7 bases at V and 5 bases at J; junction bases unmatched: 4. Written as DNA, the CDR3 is TGTGCCAGCACCGAACAGGGGGATCAGCCCCAGCATTTT. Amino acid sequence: CASTEQGDQPQHF.

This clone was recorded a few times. CDR3 protein: CASRTSGYTGELFF. The CDR3 DNA sequence: TGTGCCAGTAGGACTAGCGGTTACACCGGGGAGCTGTTTTTT. The genes are TRBV6-5 and TRBJ2-2; 10 bases line up with TRBD2. The CDR3 spans 14 residues. Germline CDR1 reads MNHEY; CDR2 reads SVGAGI. With 9 bases clipped from V and 3 bases from J, the junction kept 4 bases outside the gene matches.

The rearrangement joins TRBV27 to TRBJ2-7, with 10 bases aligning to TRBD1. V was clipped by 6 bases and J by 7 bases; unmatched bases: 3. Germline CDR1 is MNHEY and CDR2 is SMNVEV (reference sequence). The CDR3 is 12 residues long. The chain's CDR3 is CASRRTGGEQYF. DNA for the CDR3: TGTGCCAGCAGACGGACAGGGGGAGAGCAGTACTTC.

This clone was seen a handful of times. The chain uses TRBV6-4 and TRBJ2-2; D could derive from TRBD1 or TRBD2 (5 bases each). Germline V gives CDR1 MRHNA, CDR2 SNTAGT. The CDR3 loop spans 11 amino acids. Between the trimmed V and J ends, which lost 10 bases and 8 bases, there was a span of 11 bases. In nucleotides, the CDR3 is TGTGCCATCGAGAGGGGAGGGGAGCTGTTTTTT. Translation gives CAIERGGELFF.

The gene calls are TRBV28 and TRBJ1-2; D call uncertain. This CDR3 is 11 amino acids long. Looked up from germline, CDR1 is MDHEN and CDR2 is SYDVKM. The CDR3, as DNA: TGTGGCGTAACCGGTAACTATGGCTACACCTTC. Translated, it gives CGVTGNYGYTF.

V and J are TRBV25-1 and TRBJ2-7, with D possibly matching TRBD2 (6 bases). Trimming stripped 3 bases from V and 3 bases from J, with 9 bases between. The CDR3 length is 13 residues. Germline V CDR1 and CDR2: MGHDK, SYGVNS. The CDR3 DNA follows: TGTGCCAGCAGTGATCACGGGGGCTACGAGCAGTACTTC. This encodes CASSDHGGYEQYF.

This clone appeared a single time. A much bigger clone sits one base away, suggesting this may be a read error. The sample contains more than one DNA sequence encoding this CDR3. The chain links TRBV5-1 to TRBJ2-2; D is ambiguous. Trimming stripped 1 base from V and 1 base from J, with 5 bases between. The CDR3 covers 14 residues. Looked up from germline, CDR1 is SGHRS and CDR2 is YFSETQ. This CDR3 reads CASSLSQNTGELFF. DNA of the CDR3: TGCGCCAGCAGCTTGTCTCAGAACACCGGGGAGCTGTTTTTT. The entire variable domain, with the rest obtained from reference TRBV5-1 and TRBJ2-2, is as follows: KAGVTQTPRYLIKTRGQQVTLSCSPISGHRSVSWYQQTPGQGLQFLFEYFSETQRNKGNFPGRFSGRQFSNSRSEMNVSTLELGDSALYLCASSLSQNTGELFFGEGSRLTVL.

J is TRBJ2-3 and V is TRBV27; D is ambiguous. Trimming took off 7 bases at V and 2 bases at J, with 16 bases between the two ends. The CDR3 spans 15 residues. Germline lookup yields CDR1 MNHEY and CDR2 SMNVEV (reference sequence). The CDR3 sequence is CASTPRRSITDTQYF. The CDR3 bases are TGTGCCAGCACTCCGCGGCGTAGCATCACAGATACGCAGTATTTT.

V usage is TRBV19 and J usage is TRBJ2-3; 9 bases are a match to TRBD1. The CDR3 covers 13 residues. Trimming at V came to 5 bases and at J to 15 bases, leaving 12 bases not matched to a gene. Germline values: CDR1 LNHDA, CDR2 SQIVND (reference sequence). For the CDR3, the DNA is TGTGCCAGTAGTCCGAGGCGGACAGGGGATAACTATTTT. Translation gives CASSPRRTGDNYF.

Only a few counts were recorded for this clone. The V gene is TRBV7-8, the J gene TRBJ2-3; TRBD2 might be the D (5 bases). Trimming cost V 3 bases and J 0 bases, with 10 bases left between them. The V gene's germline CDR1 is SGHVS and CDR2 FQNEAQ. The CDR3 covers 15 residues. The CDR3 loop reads CASSLWTSSTDTQYF. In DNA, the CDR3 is TGTGCCAGCAGCTTGTGGACTTCTAGCACAGATACGCAGTATTTT.

The CDR3 loop reads CASSYAGTLSGANVLTF. The CDR3 DNA reads TGTGCCAGCAGCTACGCGGGGACCCTCTCTGGGGCCAACGTCCTGACTTTC. V is TRBV5-6 and J is TRBJ2-6, with D possibly matching TRBD2 (6 bases). Trimming shortened V by 3 bases and J by 0 bases, and 13 bases separated the two germline ends. The CDR3 is 17 amino acids. CDR1 is SGHDT, CDR2 YYEEEE, per germline.

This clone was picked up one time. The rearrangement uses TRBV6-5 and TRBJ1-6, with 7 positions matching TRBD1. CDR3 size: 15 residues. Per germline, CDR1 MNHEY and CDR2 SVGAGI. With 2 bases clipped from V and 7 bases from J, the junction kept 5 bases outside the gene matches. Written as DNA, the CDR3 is TGTGCCAGCAGTTACGGAGGACAGGCAAATTCACCCCTCCACTTT. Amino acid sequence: CASSYGGQANSPLHF.

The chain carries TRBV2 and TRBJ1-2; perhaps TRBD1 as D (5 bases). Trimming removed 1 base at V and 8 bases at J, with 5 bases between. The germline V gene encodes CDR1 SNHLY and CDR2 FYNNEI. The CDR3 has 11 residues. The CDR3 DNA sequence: TGTGCCAGCAGTGAAGGGGGCGGCTACACCTTC. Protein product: CASSEGGGYTF.

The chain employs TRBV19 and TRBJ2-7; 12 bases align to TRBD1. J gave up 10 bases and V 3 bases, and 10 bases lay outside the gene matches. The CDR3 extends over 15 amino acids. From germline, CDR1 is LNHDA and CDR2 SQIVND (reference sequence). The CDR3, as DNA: TGTGCCAGTAGTATTGGCGGGACAGGGGGCTACGGTCAGTACTTC. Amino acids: CASSIGGTGGYGQYF.

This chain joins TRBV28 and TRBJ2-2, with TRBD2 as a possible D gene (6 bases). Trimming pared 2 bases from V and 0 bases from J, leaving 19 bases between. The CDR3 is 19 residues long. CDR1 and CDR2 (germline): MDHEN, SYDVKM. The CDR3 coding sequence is TGTGCCAGCAGTTTACAAGGAGGGACCTTCTTCGCGAACACCGGGGAGCTGTTTTTT. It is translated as CASSLQGGTFFANTGELFF.

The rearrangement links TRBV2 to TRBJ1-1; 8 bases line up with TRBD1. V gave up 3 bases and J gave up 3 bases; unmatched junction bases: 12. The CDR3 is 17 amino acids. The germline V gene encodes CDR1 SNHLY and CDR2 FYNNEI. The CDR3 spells CASSEGGRPGGHTEAFF. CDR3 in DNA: TGTGCCAGCAGTGAGGGGGGACGGCCAGGGGGCCACACTGAAGCTTTCTTT.

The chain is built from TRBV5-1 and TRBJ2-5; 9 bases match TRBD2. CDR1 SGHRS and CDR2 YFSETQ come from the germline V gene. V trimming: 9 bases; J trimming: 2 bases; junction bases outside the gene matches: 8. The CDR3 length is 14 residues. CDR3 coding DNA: TGCGCCACCTCGGCGGGGGGGTTACAAGAGACCCAGTACTTC. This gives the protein CATSAGGLQETQYF.

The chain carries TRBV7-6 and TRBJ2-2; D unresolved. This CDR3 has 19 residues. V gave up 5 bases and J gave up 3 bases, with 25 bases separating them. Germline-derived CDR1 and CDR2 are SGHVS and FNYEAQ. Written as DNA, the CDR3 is TGTGCCAGCAGCCGTCGCTCATCCCTCGATAGCCTTTACACCGGGGAGCTGTTTTTT. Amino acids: CASSRRSSLDSLYTGELFF.

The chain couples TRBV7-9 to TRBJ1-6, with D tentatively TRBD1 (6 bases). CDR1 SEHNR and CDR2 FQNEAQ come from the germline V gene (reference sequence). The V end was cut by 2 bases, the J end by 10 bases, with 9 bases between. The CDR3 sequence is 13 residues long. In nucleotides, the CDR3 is TGTGCCAGCAGCTTACAGGGGAGGTCACCCCTCCACTTT. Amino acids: CASSLQGRSPLHF.

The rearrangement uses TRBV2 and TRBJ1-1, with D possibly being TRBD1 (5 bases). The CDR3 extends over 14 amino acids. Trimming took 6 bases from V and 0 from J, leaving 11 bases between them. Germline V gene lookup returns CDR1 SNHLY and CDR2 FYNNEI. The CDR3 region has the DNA TGTGCCAGCAGGCGGGGGGGGATGAACACTGAAGCTTTCTTT. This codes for CASRRGGMNTEAFF. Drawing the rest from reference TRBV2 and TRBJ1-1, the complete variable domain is EPEVTQTPSHQVTQMGQEVILRCVPISNHLYFYWYRQILGQKVEFLVSFYNNEISEKSEIFDDQFSVERPDGSNFTLKIRSTKLEDSAMYFCASRRGGMNTEAFFGQGTRLTVV.

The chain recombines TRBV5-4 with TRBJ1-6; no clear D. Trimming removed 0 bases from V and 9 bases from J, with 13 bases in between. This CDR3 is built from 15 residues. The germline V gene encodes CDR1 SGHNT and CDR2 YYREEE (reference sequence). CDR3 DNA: TGTGCCAGCAGCTTGGCTACCGGGGTTGCTTCACCCCTCCACTTT. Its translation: CASSLATGVASPLHF.

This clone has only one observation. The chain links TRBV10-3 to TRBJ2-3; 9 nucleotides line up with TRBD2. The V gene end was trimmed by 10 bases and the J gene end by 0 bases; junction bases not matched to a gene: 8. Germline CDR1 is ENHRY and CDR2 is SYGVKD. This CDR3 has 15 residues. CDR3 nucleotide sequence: TGTGCCACCGGCGAGCGGGAGGTTAGCACAGATACGCAGTATTTT. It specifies CATGEREVSTDTQYF.

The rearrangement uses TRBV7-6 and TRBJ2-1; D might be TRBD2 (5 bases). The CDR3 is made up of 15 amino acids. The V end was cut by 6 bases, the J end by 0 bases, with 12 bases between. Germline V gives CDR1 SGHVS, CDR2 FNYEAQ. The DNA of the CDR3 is TGTGCCAGCAGACCCAGCGGAAGCTCCTACAATGAGCAGTTCTTC. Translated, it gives CASRPSGSSYNEQFF. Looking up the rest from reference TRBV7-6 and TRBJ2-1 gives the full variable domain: GAGVSQSPRYKVTKRGQDVALRCDPISGHVSLYWYRQALGQGPEFLTYFNYEAQQDKSGLPNDRFSAERPEGSISTLTIQRTEQRDSAMYRCASRPSGSSYNEQFFGPGTRLTVL.

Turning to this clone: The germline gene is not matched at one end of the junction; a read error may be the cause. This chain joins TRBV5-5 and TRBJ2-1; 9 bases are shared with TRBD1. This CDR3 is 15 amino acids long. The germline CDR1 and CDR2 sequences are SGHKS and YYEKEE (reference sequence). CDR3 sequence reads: CASRLGQGLYNEQFF. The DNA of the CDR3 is TGTGCCAGCAGGTTGGGACAGGGTCTCTACAATGAGCAGTTCTTC.

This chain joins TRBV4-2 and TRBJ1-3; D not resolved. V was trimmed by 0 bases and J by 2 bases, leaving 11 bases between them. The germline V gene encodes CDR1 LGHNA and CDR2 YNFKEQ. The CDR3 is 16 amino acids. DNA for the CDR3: TGTGCCAGCAGCCAAGAAGTGCGTCCTCCTGGAAACACCATATATTTT. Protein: CASSQEVRPPGNTIYF.